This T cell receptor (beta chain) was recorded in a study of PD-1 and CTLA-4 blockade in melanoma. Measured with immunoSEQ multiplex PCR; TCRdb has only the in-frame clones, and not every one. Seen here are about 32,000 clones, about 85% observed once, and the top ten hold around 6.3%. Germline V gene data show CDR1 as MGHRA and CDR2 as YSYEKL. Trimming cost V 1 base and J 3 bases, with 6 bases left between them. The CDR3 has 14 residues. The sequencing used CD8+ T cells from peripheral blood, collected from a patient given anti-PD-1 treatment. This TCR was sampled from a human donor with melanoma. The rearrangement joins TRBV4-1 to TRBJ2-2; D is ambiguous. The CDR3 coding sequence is TGCGCCAGCAGCCAAGGGGCACACACCGGGGAGCTGTTTTTT. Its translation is CASSQGAHTGELFF.